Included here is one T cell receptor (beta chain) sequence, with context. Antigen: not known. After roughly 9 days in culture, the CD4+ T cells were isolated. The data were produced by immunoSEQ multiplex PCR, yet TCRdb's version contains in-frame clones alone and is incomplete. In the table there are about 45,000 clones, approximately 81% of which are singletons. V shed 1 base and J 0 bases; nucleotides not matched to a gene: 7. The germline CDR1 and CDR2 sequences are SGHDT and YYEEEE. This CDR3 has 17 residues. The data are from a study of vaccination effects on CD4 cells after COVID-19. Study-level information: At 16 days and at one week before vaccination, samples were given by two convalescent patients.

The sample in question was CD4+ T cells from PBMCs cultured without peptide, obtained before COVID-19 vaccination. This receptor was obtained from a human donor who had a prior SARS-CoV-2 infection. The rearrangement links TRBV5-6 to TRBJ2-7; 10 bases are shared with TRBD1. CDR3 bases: TGTGCCAGCAGCTTGAACCGACGACAGGGGGCCTCCTACGAGCAGTACTTC. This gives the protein CASSLNRRQGASYEQYF. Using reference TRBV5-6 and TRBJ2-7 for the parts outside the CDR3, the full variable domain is DAGVTQSPTHLIKTRGQQVTLRCSPKSGHDTVSWYQQALGQGPQFIFQYYEEEERQRGNFPDRFSGHQFPNYSSELNVNALLLGDSALYLCASSLNRRQGASYEQYFGPGTRLTVT.